Following are 22 T cell receptor beta chains from one sample sequenced in a study of T cell repertoires in cytomegalovirus infection. Antigen specificity for these receptors is unknown. A single record per CDR3 protein comes from TCRdb applying MiXCR to the reads. The sample includes about a million distinct CDR3 sequences, around 32% of them seen just once. The sample consisted of cultured CD8+ T cells from PBMCs, taken from culture after CMV antigen stimulation. These receptors all stem from a human donor in good health (CMV status not recorded). Some clones in this sample may be carry-over from other donors' samples.

The chain uses TRBV27 and TRBJ1-1; D is perhaps TRBD1 (5 bases). The CDR3 is made up of 13 amino acids. Trimming left V 4 bases short and J 5 bases short, with 11 bases between. Germline V gives CDR1 MNHEY, CDR2 SMNVEV (reference sequence). DNA for the CDR3: TGTGCCAGCAGTTATCAGGGTGCAACTGAAGCTTTCTTT. This sequence encodes CASSYQGATEAFF.

This clonotype appeared a few times. The genes are TRBV7-1 and TRBJ1-2; TRBD1 might be the D (6 bases). TRBV7-1 is an open reading frame whose function is uncertain. V shed 5 bases and J shed 5 bases, with 12 bases lying between them. CDR3 length equals 13 residues. CDR3: CASSPTGWYGYTF. CDR3 DNA sequence: TGTGCCAGCAGCCCCACAGGGTGGTATGGCTACACCTTC.

This chain uses TRBV2 with TRBJ2-4, with TRBD1 matching over 7 bases. Germline V gene lookup returns CDR1 SNHLY and CDR2 FYNNEI. Trimming took 6 bases from V and 0 from J; bases not matched to a gene: 11. CDR3 length equals 17 residues. DNA of the CDR3: TGTGCCAGCAGGGCCACGACAGGGTTACTAGCCAAAAACATTCAGTACTTC. The encoded protein is CASRATTGLLAKNIQYF.

In this sample, this clonotype turned up a few times. V and J are TRBV7-9 and TRBJ2-7, with D possibly matching TRBD2 (5 bases). Trimming shortened V by 5 bases and J by 7 bases, and 15 bases separated the two germline ends. This CDR3 has 13 amino acids. Looked up from germline, CDR1 is SEHNR and CDR2 is FQNEAQ (reference sequence). The DNA for the CDR3 is TGTGCCAGCAGCATTGGAACTAGAGGGGAGCAGTACTTC. Translating gives CASSIGTRGEQYF. The full variable domain, rest sourced from reference TRBV7-9 and TRBJ2-7, is DTGVSQNPRHKITKRGQNVTFRCDPISEHNRLYWYRQTLGQGPEFLTYFQNEAQLEKSRLLSDRFSAERPKGSFSTLEIQRTEQGDSAMYLCASSIGTRGEQYFGPGTRLTVT.

In its sample, this clonotype was seen once. V is TRBV27 and J is TRBJ2-1; D ambiguous. The CDR3 runs 12 residues. V dropped 4 bases and J dropped 14 bases, with 15 bases sitting between them. Germline-derived CDR1 and CDR2 are MNHEY and SMNVEV (reference sequence). The CDR3 protein is CASSWQEGHEFF. The CDR3 DNA reads TGTGCCAGCAGTTGGCAGGAAGGTCACGAGTTCTTC.

The gene calls are TRBV10-3 and TRBJ2-1, with TRBD1 matching 9 bases. This CDR3 has 15 amino acids. The germline V gene has CDR1 ENHRY and CDR2 SYGVKD. After removal of 4 bases from V and 7 bases from J, the junction contained 8 bases not matched to a gene. This CDR3 is CAISVRDRVQNEQFF. The CDR3, as DNA: TGTGCCATCAGTGTCCGGGACAGGGTACAAAATGAGCAGTTCTTC.

This clonotype was counted at least ten times. The chain links TRBV7-8 to TRBJ1-6, with D unclear. V lost 7 bases, J lost 8 bases, and 12 bases lay in between. This CDR3 contains 13 residues. Germline CDR1 and CDR2: SGHVS and FQNEAQ. CDR3 sequence: CASNLTPYSPLHF. The CDR3 coding sequence is TGTGCCAGCAACCTCACCCCCTATTCACCCCTCCACTTT.

J is TRBJ2-7 and V is TRBV27; 11 bases align to TRBD1. This CDR3 contains 14 residues. The germline gives CDR1 MNHEY, CDR2 SMNVEV (reference sequence). The trim removed 3 bases at V and 6 bases at J, leaving 4 bases unmatched. The CDR3 DNA follows: TGTGCCAGCAGTTTCCTCGGGACAGGGGGCGAGCAGTACTTC. Protein product: CASSFLGTGGEQYF.

The chain combines TRBV7-9 with TRBJ1-5, with D possibly matching TRBD1 (6 bases). CDR3 length: 17 amino acids. CDR1 and CDR2 (germline): SEHNR, FQNEAQ (reference sequence). Trimming took 1 base from V and 0 from J, leaving 13 bases between them. The CDR3 is CASSLVDRTDSNQPQHF. The DNA for the CDR3 is TGTGCCAGCAGCTTAGTAGATCGGACAGATAGCAATCAGCCCCAGCATTTT. Variable domain in full (rest from reference TRBV7-9 and TRBJ1-5): DTGVSQNPRHKITKRGQNVTFRCDPISEHNRLYWYRQTLGQGPEFLTYFQNEAQLEKSRLLSDRFSAERPKGSFSTLEIQRTEQGDSAMYLCASSLVDRTDSNQPQHFGDGTRLSIL.

The J gene is TRBJ2-1, the V gene TRBV9; TRBD1 aligns across 8 bases. J was trimmed by 2 bases and V by 0 bases; bases with no gene match: 7. Germline CDR1 SGDLS, CDR2 YYNGEE. The length of the CDR3 is 17 residues. The CDR3 nucleotides read TGTGCCAGCAGCGTAGATGAGGAACAGGGGGCCTACAATGAGCAGTTCTTC. Protein: CASSVDEEQGAYNEQFF. Filled out from reference TRBV9 and TRBJ2-1, the complete variable domain reads DSGVTQTPKHLITATGQRVTLRCSPRSGDLSVYWYQQSLDQGLQFLIQYYNGEERAKGNILERFSAQQFPDLHSELNLSSLELGDSALYFCASSVDEEQGAYNEQFFGPGTRLTVL.

The rearrangement links TRBV29-1 to TRBJ2-2; D is undetermined. The CDR3 totals 12 residues. Germline V gene lookup returns CDR1 SQVTM and CDR2 ANQGSEA. Deletions cut 4 bases from V and 6 bases from J, with 9 bases between. This chain's CDR3 is CSVGLKSGELFF. Here the CDR3 DNA reads TGCAGCGTTGGGCTCAAGTCCGGGGAGCTGTTTTTT.

This clonotype was observed a few times. This chain links TRBV12-3 or TRBV12-4 with TRBJ2-3; 8 nucleotides match TRBD2. This CDR3 region has 15 residues. Trimming removed 3 bases from V and 3 bases from J; junction bases left unmatched: 5. CDR3 nucleotide sequence: TGTGCCAGCAGTTTTAGGTTAGCGGGGACAGATACGCAGTATTTT. Translating it yields CASSFRLAGTDTQYF.

This clonotype was recorded many times. The rearrangement links TRBV7-6 to TRBJ1-5; 8 bases agree with TRBD1. V lost 3 bases, J lost 4 bases, and 5 bases stayed unmatched. This CDR3 has 15 residues. CDR1 SGHVS and CDR2 FNYEAQ come from the germline V gene. CDR3 sequence: CASSFLGDRNQPQHF. In DNA form, the CDR3 reads TGTGCCAGCAGCTTCCTCGGGGACAGGAATCAGCCCCAGCATTTT.

The rearrangement joins TRBV11-1 to TRBJ2-4; D may be TRBD2 (6 bases). From germline, CDR1 is SGHAT and CDR2 FQDESV (reference sequence). This CDR3 is built from 15 residues. V was trimmed by 2 bases and J by 8 bases, leaving 16 bases between them. The CDR3 reads CASSLNLQEGHIQYF. DNA of the CDR3: TGTGCCAGCAGCTTAAATCTGCAGGAGGGACACATTCAGTACTTC.

This chain joins TRBV6-2 or TRBV6-3 and TRBJ2-5; 12 bases are shared with TRBD2. Unmatched junction bases numbered 7, after V lost 6 bases and J lost 2 bases. The CDR3 is made up of 16 amino acids. The V gene's germline CDR1 is MNHEY and CDR2 SVGEGT. The CDR3 here is CASSYALAGGQETQYF. In DNA form, the CDR3 reads TGTGCCAGCAGCTACGCCCTAGCGGGGGGGCAAGAGACCCAGTACTTC.

This clonotype was detected many times. The chain uses TRBV7-6 and TRBJ2-3; D not resolved. V dropped 2 bases and J dropped 5 bases, with 11 bases sitting between them. The CDR3 runs 14 residues. Looked up from germline, CDR1 is SGHVS and CDR2 is FNYEAQ. The CDR3 DNA follows: TGTGCCAGCAGCTTATTGGGCTCTCTAGATACGCAGTATTTT. It codes for CASSLLGSLDTQYF.

This clonotype has more than one count but fewer than ten. V gene TRBV20-1 combines with J gene TRBJ1-2, with D possibly matching TRBD1 (5 bases). The CDR3 has 16 amino acids. Germline values: CDR1 DFQATT, CDR2 SNEGSKA (reference sequence). The ends were cut back, 1 base at V and 2 bases at J, with 17 bases in the middle. DNA for the CDR3: TGCAGTGCTAGAGGGATGGACACCCCCTCAAACTATGGCTACACCTTC. Translated, it gives CSARGMDTPSNYGYTF.

The chain uses TRBV6-1 and TRBJ2-7; D is possibly TRBD1 (6 bases). Trimming stripped 2 bases from V and 2 bases from J, with 16 bases between. Germline loops: CDR1 MNHNS, CDR2 SASEGT. This CDR3 is built from 16 residues. The CDR3 DNA reads TGTGCCAGCAGTGAACCGGATCACAGGGAAGCCTACGAGCAGTACGTC. Translating it yields CASSEPDHREAYEQYV.

This clonotype was counted between two and nine times. The chain employs TRBV20-1 and TRBJ1-2; possible D gene TRBD1, 6 bases. Looked up from germline, CDR1 is DFQATT and CDR2 is SNEGSKA (reference sequence). The CDR3 is made up of 13 amino acids. The ends were cut back, 2 bases at V and 4 bases at J, with 11 bases in the middle. Here the CDR3 DNA reads TGCAGTGCTAGACAAACAGGGATCTATGGCTACACCTTC. It yields the protein CSARQTGIYGYTF.

CDR3 loop: CASSSQGETTYEQYF. CDR3 DNA: TGTGCCAGCAGTTCCCAGGGGGAAACTACCTACGAGCAGTACTTC. This rearrangement joins TRBV27 to TRBJ2-7; 7 nucleotides line up with TRBD1. The CDR3 length is 15 residues. Looked up from germline, CDR1 is MNHEY and CDR2 is SMNVEV (reference sequence). V was clipped by 4 bases and J by 2 bases; unmatched bases: 8.

This clonotype was seen a few times. The chain combines TRBV6-6 with TRBJ2-3; TRBD1 matches 8 bases. Germline assignment: CDR1 MNHNY and CDR2 SVGAGI (reference sequence). Losses at the gene ends were 5 bases for V and 5 bases for J; bases not matched to a gene: 6. CDR3 size: 14 residues. This CDR3 is CASSLTGVGDTQYF. The CDR3 DNA is TGTGCCAGCAGTCTGACAGGGGTGGGAGATACGCAGTATTTT.

CDR3 nucleotide sequence: TGTGCCAGCAGCCAAGGGCCACAGGTTGGAGATACGCAGTATTTT. This codes for CASSQGPQVGDTQYF. The chain couples TRBV14 to TRBJ2-3, with a possible D match to TRBD1 (5 bases). CDR3 length equals 15 residues. V lost 1 base and J 5 bases, leaving 13 bases between the germline ends. Per germline, CDR1 SGHDN and CDR2 FVKESK.